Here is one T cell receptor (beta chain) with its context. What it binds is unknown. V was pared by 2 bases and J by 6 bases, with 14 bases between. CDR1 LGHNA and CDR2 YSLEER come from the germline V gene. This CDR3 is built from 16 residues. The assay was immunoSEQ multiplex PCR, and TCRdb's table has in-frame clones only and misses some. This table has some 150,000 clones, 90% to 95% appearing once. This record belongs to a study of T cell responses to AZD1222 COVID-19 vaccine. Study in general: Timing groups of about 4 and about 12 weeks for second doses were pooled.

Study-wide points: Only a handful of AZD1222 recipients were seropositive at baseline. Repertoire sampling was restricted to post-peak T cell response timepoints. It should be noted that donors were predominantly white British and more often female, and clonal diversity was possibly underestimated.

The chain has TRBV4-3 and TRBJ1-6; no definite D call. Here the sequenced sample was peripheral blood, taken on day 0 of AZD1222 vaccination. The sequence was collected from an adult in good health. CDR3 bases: TGCGCCAGCAGCCAATGGGCGTCCTCGGGTAATTCACCCCTCCACTTT. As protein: CASSQWASSGNSPLHF.